This T cell receptor beta chain was identified in a study of CD8 T cells in ankylosing spondylitis. This clonotype was counted only a few times. A single record per CDR3 protein comes from TCRdb applying MiXCR to the 5' RACE reads. The sample consists of 69,000 or so distinct CDR3 sequences, roughly 5.3% of them appearing once. Trimming left V 3 bases short and J 4 bases short, with 13 bases between. The CDR3 runs to 14 residues. The V gene's germline CDR1 is GTSNPN and CDR2 SVGIG (reference sequence). This clonotype originated in a male donor with ankylosing spondylitis or in good health (not recorded which). Source material: blood, either unsorted or a sorted T cell fraction (not recorded which). The rearrangement links TRBV30 to TRBJ1-5; no definite D call. The CDR3 region has the DNA TGTGCCTGGAGCGCCGGGAATGTAAATCAGCCCCAGCATTTT. Translated: CAWSAGNVNQPQHF.